Here is one T cell receptor (beta chain) with its context. Antigen unknown. A second roughly 6 to 12 cycle PCR used barcoded and J-beta primers. TCRdb redid the calling of the 5' RACE reads with MiXCR, one entry per CDR3 protein. Of about 900,000 distinct CDR3 sequences detected, 62% appear once; the ten largest clones hold 28%. Peripheral blood, about 9.8 milliliters per donor, was collected. The CDR3 sequence is 15 residues long. The V end lost 4 bases, the J end lost 4 bases, and 14 bases lay between the germline ends. The data are from a study of blood T cells in healthy people across ages. Study context: Roughly one uniquely barcoded beta molecule per two T cells was captured. General observations from the study: Long-lived donors exceeded aged donors in naive CD4+ cells and diversity. TCR beta diversity tracked closely with naive T cell percentage.

The J gene is TRBJ2-1, the V gene TRBV12-3 or TRBV12-4, with D unresolved. This TCR was sampled from a man aged 25 to 40 in good health. Sequenced material: blood. CDR3 residues: CASSSDPEAYNEQFF. CDR3 coding DNA: TGTGCCAGCAGTTCGGACCCCGAGGCGTACAATGAGCAGTTCTTC.